This T cell receptor (beta chain) was found in a study of human T cells and chemical hapten exposure. Study at large: In the sensitization step, 2% DPC was placed on roughly 2 cm by roughly 2 cm of upper inner arm skin.

TCRdb redid the calling of the RACE reads with MiXCR, one entry per CDR3 protein. The sample holds a few hundred thousand distinct CDR3 sequences, roughly 8.9% seen once. This clonotype was observed at least ten times. Time point in this sample: pre-sensitization, week 0. Stated treatment: therapeutic diphenylcyclopropenone sensitization with weekly scalp DPC. People who gave samples had alopecia, were 18 to 70 years old, and were suitable for DPC. RNA extraction used unfractionated whole blood as the source of total RNA. The V gene's germline CDR1 is MNHEY and CDR2 SVGEGT. V lost 2 bases to trimming and J lost 5 bases, with 12 bases between them. The CDR3 is 15 amino acids.

This chain links TRBV6-2 or TRBV6-3 with TRBJ1-4, with D possibly TRBD1 on 5 matching bases. The sequenced sample was whole blood, obtained in connection with sensitization to the hapten diphenylcyclopropenone (DPC). The receptor's source is a woman aged 40 to 49 with alopecia areata. Some clones in this sample may be carry-over from other donors' samples. The CDR3 DNA reads as TGTGCCAGCAGTTACGAACCCGGGACGAATGAAAAACTGTTTTTT. Its translation is CASSYEPGTNEKLFF.